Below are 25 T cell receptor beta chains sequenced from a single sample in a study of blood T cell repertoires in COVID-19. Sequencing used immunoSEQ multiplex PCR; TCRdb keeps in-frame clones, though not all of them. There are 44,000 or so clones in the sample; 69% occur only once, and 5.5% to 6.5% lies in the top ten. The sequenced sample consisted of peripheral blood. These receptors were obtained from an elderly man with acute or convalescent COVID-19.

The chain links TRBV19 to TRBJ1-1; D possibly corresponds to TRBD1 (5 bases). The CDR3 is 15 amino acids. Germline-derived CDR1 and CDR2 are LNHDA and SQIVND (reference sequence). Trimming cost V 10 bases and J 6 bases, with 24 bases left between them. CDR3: CATLKWGGVGSEAFF. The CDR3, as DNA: TGTGCCACCCTGAAATGGGGGGGGGTCGGCTCTGAAGCTTTCTTT.

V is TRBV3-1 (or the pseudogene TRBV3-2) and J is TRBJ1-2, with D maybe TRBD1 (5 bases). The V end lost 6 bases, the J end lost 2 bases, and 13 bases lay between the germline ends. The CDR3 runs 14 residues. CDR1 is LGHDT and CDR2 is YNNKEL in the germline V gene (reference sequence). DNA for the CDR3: TGTGCCAGCAGGGGAACCGGACAAAACTATGGCTACACCTTC. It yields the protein CASRGTGQNYGYTF.

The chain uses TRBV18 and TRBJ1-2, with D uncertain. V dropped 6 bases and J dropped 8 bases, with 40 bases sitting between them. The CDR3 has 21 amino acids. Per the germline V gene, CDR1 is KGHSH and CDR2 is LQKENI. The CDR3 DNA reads TGTGCCAGCTCGCGCGCGCCTTCACGGGCGAGGGCCGATCCCCCCGGCTGGGGCTACACCTTC. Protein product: CASSRAPSRARADPPGWGYTF.

The CDR3 protein is CASSLVDRAAGNTIYF. For the CDR3, the DNA is TGTGCCAGCAGCTTGGTGGACAGGGCGGCAGGAAACACCATATATTTT. J is TRBJ1-3 and V is TRBV5-6, with TRBD1 identical over 8 bases. This CDR3 has 16 amino acids. The J segment lost 4 bases and the V segment lost 0 bases, leaving 6 bases of the junction unmatched. Germline CDR1 and CDR2: SGHDT and YYEEEE.

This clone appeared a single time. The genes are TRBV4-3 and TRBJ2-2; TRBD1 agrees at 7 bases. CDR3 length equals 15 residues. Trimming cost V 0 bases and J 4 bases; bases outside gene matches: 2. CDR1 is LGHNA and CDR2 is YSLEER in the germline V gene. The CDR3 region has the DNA TGCGCCAGCAGCCAAGACCGGACAGGCACCGGGGAGCTGTTTTTT. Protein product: CASSQDRTGTGELFF.

The CDR3 DNA is TGTGCCAGCAGTATCGGGACAGGGGGCGGAGGAACTAATGAAAAACTGTTTTTT. It encodes CASSIGTGGGGTNEKLFF. This sequence joins TRBV9 and TRBJ1-4, with 12 positions matching TRBD1. The germline V gene has CDR1 SGDLS and CDR2 YYNGEE. The CDR3 has 18 amino acids. Trimming at V came to 5 bases and at J to 1 base, leaving 9 bases not matched to a gene.

CDR3: CASSSARGAAGELFF. The CDR3 DNA reads TGTGCCAGCAGCTCAGCCCGGGGGGCGGCCGGGGAGCTGTTTTTT. The chain links TRBV7-2 to TRBJ2-2; D is possibly TRBD2 (7 bases). CDR3 length: 15 amino acids. Trimming took off 4 bases at V and 6 bases at J, with 15 bases between the two ends. Germline loops: CDR1 SGHTA, CDR2 FQGNSA.

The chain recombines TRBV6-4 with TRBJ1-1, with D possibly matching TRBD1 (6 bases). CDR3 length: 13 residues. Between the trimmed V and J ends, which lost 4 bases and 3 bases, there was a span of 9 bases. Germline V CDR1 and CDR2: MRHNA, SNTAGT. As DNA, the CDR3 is TGTGCCAGCAGTGCCAGGGGTGACACTGAAGCTTTCTTT. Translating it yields CASSARGDTEAFF.

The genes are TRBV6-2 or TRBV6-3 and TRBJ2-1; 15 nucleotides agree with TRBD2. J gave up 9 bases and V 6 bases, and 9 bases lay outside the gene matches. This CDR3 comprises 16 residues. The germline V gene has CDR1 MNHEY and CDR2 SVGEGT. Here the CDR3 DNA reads TGTGCCAGCAGCCCACTGGGACTAGCGGGAGGCTTTGAGCAGTTCTTC. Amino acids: CASSPLGLAGGFEQFF.

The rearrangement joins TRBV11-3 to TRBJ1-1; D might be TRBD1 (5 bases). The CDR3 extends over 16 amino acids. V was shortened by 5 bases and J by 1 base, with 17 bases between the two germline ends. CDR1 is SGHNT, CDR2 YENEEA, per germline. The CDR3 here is CASSPYVGATNTEAFF. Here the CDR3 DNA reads TGTGCCAGCAGCCCGTACGTTGGGGCGACGAACACTGAAGCTTTCTTT.

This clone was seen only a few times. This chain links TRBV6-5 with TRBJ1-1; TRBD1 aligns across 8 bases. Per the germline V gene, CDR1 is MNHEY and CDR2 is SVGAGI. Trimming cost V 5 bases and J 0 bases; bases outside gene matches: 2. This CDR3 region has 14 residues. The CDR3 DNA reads TGTGCCAGCAGTAACAGGGGGGTGAACACTGAAGCTTTCTTT. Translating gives CASSNRGVNTEAFF.

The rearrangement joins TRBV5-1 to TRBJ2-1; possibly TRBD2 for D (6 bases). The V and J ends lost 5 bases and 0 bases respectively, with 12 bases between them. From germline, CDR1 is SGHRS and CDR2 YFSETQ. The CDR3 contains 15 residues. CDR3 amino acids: CASREGTRSYNEQFF. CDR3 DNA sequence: TGCGCCAGCAGGGAGGGGACCCGCTCCTACAATGAGCAGTTCTTC.

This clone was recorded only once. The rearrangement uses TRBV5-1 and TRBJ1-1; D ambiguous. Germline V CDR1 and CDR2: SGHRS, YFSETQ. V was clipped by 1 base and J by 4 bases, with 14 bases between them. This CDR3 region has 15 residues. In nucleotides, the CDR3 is TGCGCCAGCAGCTTGATAGGAGGGTCGGGCACTGAAGCTTTCTTT. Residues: CASSLIGGSGTEAFF. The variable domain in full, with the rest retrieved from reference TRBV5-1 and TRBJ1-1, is KAGVTQTPRYLIKTRGQQVTLSCSPISGHRSVSWYQQTPGQGLQFLFEYFSETQRNKGNFPGRFSGRQFSNSRSEMNVSTLELGDSALYLCASSLIGGSGTEAFFGQGTRLTVV.

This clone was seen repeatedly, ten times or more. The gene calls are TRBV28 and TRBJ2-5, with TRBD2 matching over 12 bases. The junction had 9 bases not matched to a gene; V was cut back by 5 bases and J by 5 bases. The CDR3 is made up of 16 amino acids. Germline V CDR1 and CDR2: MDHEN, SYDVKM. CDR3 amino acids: CASSPLAGGAGETQYF. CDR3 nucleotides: TGTGCCAGCAGTCCGCTAGCGGGGGGGGCCGGTGAGACCCAGTACTTC.

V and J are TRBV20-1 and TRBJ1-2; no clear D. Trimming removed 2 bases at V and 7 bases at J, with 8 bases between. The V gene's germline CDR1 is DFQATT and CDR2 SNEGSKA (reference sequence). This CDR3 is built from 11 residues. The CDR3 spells CSARQVTGYTF. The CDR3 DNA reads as TGCAGTGCTAGACAGGTTACTGGCTACACCTTC.

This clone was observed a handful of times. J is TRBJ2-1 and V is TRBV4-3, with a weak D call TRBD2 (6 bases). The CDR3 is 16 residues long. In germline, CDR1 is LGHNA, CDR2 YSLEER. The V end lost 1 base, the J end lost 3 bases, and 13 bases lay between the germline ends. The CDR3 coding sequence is TGCGCCAGCAGCCAAGTAACCGGGAGAGACTACAATGAGCAGTTCTTC. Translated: CASSQVTGRDYNEQFF.

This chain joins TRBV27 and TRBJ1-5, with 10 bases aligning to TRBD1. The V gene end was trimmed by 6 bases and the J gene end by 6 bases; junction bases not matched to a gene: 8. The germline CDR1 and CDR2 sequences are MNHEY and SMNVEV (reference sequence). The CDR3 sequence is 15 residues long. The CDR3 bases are TGTGCCAGCAGACCATTCAGGACAGGGGGTCAGCCCCAGCATTTT. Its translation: CASRPFRTGGQPQHF.

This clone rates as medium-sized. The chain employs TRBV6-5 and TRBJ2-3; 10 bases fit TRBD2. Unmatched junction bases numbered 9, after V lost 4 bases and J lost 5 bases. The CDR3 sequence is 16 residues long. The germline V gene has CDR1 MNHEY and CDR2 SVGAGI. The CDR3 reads CASSSYGEREGDTQYF. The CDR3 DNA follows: TGTGCCAGCAGTTCCTACGGGGAGCGGGAGGGAGATACGCAGTATTTT.

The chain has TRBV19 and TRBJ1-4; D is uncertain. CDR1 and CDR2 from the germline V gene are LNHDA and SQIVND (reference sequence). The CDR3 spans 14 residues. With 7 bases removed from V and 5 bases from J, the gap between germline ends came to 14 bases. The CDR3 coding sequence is TGTGCCAGTACCCAAGCGGCGGGAAATGAAAAACTGTTTTTT. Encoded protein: CASTQAAGNEKLFF.

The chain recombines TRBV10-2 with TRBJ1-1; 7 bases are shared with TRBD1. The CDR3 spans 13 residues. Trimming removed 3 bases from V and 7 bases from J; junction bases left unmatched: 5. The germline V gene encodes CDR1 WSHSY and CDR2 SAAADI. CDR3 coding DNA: TGCGCCAGCAGTGACGTAAGGGACAGTGAAGCTTTCTTT. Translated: CASSDVRDSEAFF.

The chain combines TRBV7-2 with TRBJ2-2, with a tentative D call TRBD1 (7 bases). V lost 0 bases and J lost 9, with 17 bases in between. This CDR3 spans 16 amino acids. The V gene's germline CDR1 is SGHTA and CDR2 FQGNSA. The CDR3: CASSLAQGGGIRELFF. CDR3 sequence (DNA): TGTGCCAGCAGCTTAGCTCAAGGGGGCGGGATCAGGGAGCTGTTTTTT.

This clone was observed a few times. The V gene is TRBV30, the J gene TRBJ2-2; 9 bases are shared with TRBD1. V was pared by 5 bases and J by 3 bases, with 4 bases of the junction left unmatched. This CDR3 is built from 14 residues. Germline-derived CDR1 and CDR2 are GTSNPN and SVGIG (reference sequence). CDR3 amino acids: CAWWDREYTGELFF. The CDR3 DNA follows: TGTGCCTGGTGGGACAGGGAATACACCGGGGAGCTGTTTTTT.

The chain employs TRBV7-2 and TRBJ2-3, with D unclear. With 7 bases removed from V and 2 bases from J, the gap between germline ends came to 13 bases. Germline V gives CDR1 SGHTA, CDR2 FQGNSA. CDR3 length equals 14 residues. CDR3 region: CASTDPVYTDTQYF. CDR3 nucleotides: TGTGCCAGCACCGATCCTGTCTACACAGATACGCAGTATTTT.

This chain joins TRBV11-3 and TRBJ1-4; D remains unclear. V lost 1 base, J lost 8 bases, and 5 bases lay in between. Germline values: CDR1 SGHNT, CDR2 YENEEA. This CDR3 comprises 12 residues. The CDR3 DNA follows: TGTGCCAGCAGCTTAGGGCCGGAAAAACTGTTTTTT. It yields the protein CASSLGPEKLFF.

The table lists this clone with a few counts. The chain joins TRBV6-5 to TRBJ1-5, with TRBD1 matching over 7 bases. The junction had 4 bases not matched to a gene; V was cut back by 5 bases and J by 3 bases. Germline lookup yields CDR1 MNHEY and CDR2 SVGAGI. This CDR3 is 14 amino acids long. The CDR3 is CASSPTGPNQPQHF. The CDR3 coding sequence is TGTGCCAGCAGTCCGACAGGGCCCAATCAGCCCCAGCATTTT.